One and the same sample provided the 21 T cell receptor beta chains below, sequenced in a study of Ad26.COV2.S vaccination and SARS-CoV-2 variants. Data came from immunoSEQ multiplex PCR; TCRdb stores just in-frame clones and leaves some out. This repertoire shows approximately 350,000 clones, about 83% found once; its top ten account for more than 7%. As for treatment: roughly 18 received Ad26.COV2.S at low or high dose, single or two shots; roughly five received placebo; per-sample allocation not given. Sampling took place 63 days after the first vaccine or placebo injection. The sequencing used peripheral blood, collected in a trial of Ad26.COV2.S vaccine versus placebo. The receptors shown here come from a person between 18 and 65 years old who received the Ad26.COV2.S COVID-19 vaccine or a placebo.

J is TRBJ1-6 and V is TRBV7-3; D gene uncertain. With 5 bases removed from V and 6 bases from J, the gap between germline ends came to 8 bases. Germline assignment: CDR1 SGHTA and CDR2 FQGTGA. The length of the CDR3 is 13 residues. CDR3 in DNA: TGTGCCAGCAGCCCAGGCGGTAATTCACCCCTCCACTTT. It codes for CASSPGGNSPLHF.

V and J are TRBV6-5 and TRBJ1-2, with TRBD1 identical over 8 bases. Germline V gene data show CDR1 as MNHEY and CDR2 as SVGAGI. This CDR3 comprises 14 residues. V trimming: 4 bases; J trimming: 3 bases; junction bases outside the gene matches: 4. CDR3 amino acids: CASSFRGPYYGYTF. The CDR3 DNA is TGTGCCAGCAGTTTCAGGGGGCCTTACTATGGCTACACCTTC.

The CDR3 spells CASSVGLQGINYGYTF. CDR3 nucleotides: TGTGCCAGCAGCGTCGGACTTCAGGGGATCAACTATGGCTACACCTTC. The chain uses TRBV7-2 and TRBJ1-2, with D maybe TRBD1 (6 bases). V was shortened by 5 bases and J by 2 bases, with 18 bases between the two germline ends. The CDR3 is 16 amino acids. Germline V gives CDR1 SGHTA, CDR2 FQGNSA.

The rearrangement joins TRBV29-1 to TRBJ2-7, with a possible D match to TRBD2 (5 bases). The length of the CDR3 is 13 residues. V lost 5 bases and J 0 bases, leaving 11 bases between the germline ends. From germline, CDR1 is SQVTM and CDR2 ANQGSEA. CDR3 DNA sequence: TGCAGCGTTACTACCGGAGGCTCCTACGAGCAGTACTTC. Translating gives CSVTTGGSYEQYF.

This sequence joins TRBV11-1 and TRBJ2-7; D call uncertain. This CDR3 has 14 amino acids. V lost 6 bases to trimming and J lost 5 bases, with 17 bases between them. Germline CDR1 SGHAT, CDR2 FQDESV (reference sequence). CDR3 region: CASRPSVRSHEQYF. CDR3 in DNA: TGTGCCAGCAGGCCTTCTGTCAGGAGCCACGAGCAGTACTTC.

This chain joins TRBV5-1 and TRBJ1-1; maybe TRBD1 (6 bases). Germline V CDR1 and CDR2: SGHRS, YFSETQ. Deletions cut 4 bases from V and 2 bases from J, with 15 bases between. This CDR3 region has 15 residues. For the CDR3, the DNA is TGCGCCAGCAGCATACAGGGTTTTGGTAACACTGAAGCTTTCTTT. Its protein is CASSIQGFGNTEAFF.

V and J are TRBV7-3 and TRBJ2-1; TRBD1 aligns across 8 bases. Germline assignment: CDR1 SGHTA and CDR2 FQGTGA. The CDR3 sequence is 14 residues long. The V gene end was trimmed by 6 bases and the J gene end by 7 bases; junction bases not matched to a gene: 8. For the CDR3, the DNA is TGTGCCAGCAGTACCAACAGGGGGAGGAATGAGCAGTTCTTC. It is translated as CASSTNRGRNEQFF.

This chain links TRBV18 with TRBJ2-7; 8 bases fit TRBD1. Per germline, CDR1 KGHSH and CDR2 LQKENI. V lost 3 bases to trimming and J lost 3 bases; unmatched junction nucleotides: 10. The length of the CDR3 is 16 residues. CDR3 DNA sequence: TGTGCCAGCTCACCGTCACCGGGACAGGTAAACTACGAGCAGTACTTC. Translation gives CASSPSPGQVNYEQYF. The whole variable domain, filled in from reference TRBV18 and TRBJ2-7, reads NAGVMQNPRHLVRRRGQEARLRCSPMKGHSHVYWYRQLPEEGLKFMVYLQKENIIDESGMPKERFSAEFPKEGPSILRIQQVVRGDSAAYFCASSPSPGQVNYEQYFGPGTRLTVT.

J is TRBJ2-1 and V is TRBV7-9; D is uncertain. The germline V gene encodes CDR1 SEHNR and CDR2 FQNEAQ (reference sequence). The CDR3 runs 15 residues. Trimming took off 3 bases at V and 5 bases at J, with 14 bases between the two ends. The CDR3 DNA reads TGTGCCAGCAGCTTGACTTTAAGCGAGGACAATGAGCAGTTCTTC. This translates into CASSLTLSEDNEQFF.

This clone was recorded a few times. The V call is TRBV4-2, the J call TRBJ2-2; D not certain. CDR1 and CDR2 (germline): LGHNA, YNFKEQ. The CDR3 has 15 residues. Trimming left V 1 base short and J 1 base short, with 7 bases between. The CDR3 DNA follows: TGTGCCAGCAGCCAAGTCGTGGAGAACACCGGGGAGCTGTTTTTT. Its protein product is CASSQVVENTGELFF.

V gene TRBV5-4 combines with J gene TRBJ2-5, with 8 bases fitting TRBD1. Germline CDR1 SGHNT, CDR2 YYREEE (reference sequence). CDR3 length: 16 amino acids. The J segment lost 4 bases and the V segment lost 2 bases, leaving 10 bases of the junction unmatched. The CDR3 spells CASSFGRGRGGETQYF. The CDR3 DNA reads TGTGCCAGCAGCTTCGGCAGGGGGCGCGGTGGAGAGACCCAGTACTTC.

The chain employs TRBV19 and TRBJ1-1; TRBD1 matches 7 bases. The CDR3 runs 13 residues. CDR1 is LNHDA and CDR2 is SQIVND in the germline V gene (reference sequence). Germline trimming cut 9 bases from V and 10 bases from J; bases unmatched to any gene: 14. The chain's CDR3 is CASSRRDSFGAFF. The DNA for the CDR3 is TGTGCCAGCTCCCGGCGGGACAGCTTTGGAGCTTTCTTT.

This clone was counted once. J is TRBJ1-1 and V is TRBV4-1; perhaps TRBD1 as D (5 bases). This CDR3 is built from 13 residues. Between the trimmed V and J ends, which lost 0 bases and 6 bases, there was a span of 8 bases. Germline V lookup: CDR1 MGHRA, CDR2 YSYEKL. DNA for the CDR3: TGCGCCAGCAGCCAAGAGGGGCGGGCTGAAGCTTTCTTT. Translating it yields CASSQEGRAEAFF.

There are a few counts of this clone. The chain has TRBV3-1 (or the pseudogene TRBV3-2) and TRBJ1-1, with D uncertain. The CDR3 consists of 12 residues. Trimming took 2 bases from V and 10 from J, leaving 11 bases between them. Germline values: CDR1 LGHDT, CDR2 YNNKEL (reference sequence). The CDR3: CASSQRAQPAFF. In nucleotides, the CDR3 is TGTGCCAGCAGCCAACGGGCCCAACCAGCTTTCTTT.

The chain is built from TRBV7-2 and TRBJ2-1; D remains unclear. CDR1 is SGHTA and CDR2 is FQGNSA in the germline V gene. There are 15 residues in the CDR3. V lost 5 bases, J lost 1 base, and 12 bases lay in between. The CDR3 here is CASSGSGPSYNEQFF. The DNA for the CDR3 is TGTGCCAGCAGCGGTTCGGGCCCATCCTACAATGAGCAGTTCTTC.

The gene calls are TRBV15 and TRBJ2-7; 9 bases fit TRBD2. V trimming: 1 base; J trimming: 3 bases; junction bases outside the gene matches: 7. CDR3 size: 16 residues. Germline V lookup: CDR1 LNHNV, CDR2 YYDKDF (reference sequence). DNA of the CDR3: TGTGCCACCAGCAGAGCCGAGACTAGCGGAAACTACGAGCAGTACTTC. Its protein is CATSRAETSGNYEQYF.

This chain connects TRBV12-3 or TRBV12-4 to TRBJ2-3; unclear D gene. CDR3 length: 13 amino acids. Trimming removed 6 bases from V and 5 bases from J, with 12 bases in between. In DNA, the CDR3 is TGTGCCAGCAGCCCCCTATCCCGAGATACGCAGTATTTT. Residues: CASSPLSRDTQYF.

This sequence joins TRBV6-1 and TRBJ1-2; tentative D call: TRBD1 (5 bases). V dropped 3 bases and J dropped 8 bases, with 13 bases sitting between them. CDR3 size: 13 residues. Germline V gene sequence: CDR1 MNHNS, CDR2 SASEGT. CDR3 DNA: TGTGCCAGCAGTGAGGGGCAGGTGGACGGCTACACCTTC. Protein sequence: CASSEGQVDGYTF.

The CDR3 DNA follows: TGTGCCACTTTGGGGGCAAACAAGAATCAGCCCCAGCATTTT. The encoded protein is CATLGANKNQPQHF. The chain carries TRBV10-3 and TRBJ1-5; the D gene is possibly TRBD1 (6 bases). With 10 bases removed from V and 4 bases from J, the gap between germline ends came to 17 bases. Germline CDR1 and CDR2: ENHRY and SYGVKD. The CDR3 consists of 14 residues.

The chain combines TRBV6-5 with TRBJ2-2, with D possibly being TRBD2 (6 bases). Germline V gene lookup returns CDR1 MNHEY and CDR2 SVGAGI. The CDR3 runs 12 residues. V lost 6 bases and J 10 bases, leaving 12 bases between the germline ends. The CDR3 is CASSYWEVELFF. The CDR3 nucleotides are TGTGCCAGCAGCTATTGGGAGGTGGAGCTGTTTTTT.

The rearrangement links TRBV7-8 to TRBJ1-3, with TRBD1 matching over 8 bases. This CDR3 region has 14 residues. V shed 5 bases, J shed 3 bases, and the junction held 3 bases outside the gene matches. Germline CDR1 is SGHVS and CDR2 is FQNEAQ. CDR3 bases: TGTGCCAGCAGCCCAGGGACAGGTGGAAACACCATATATTTT. Translation: CASSPGTGGNTIYF.